This paragraph reports one T cell receptor (beta chain). Its antigen is unidentified. Culturing for roughly 9 days preceded CD4+ T cell isolation. Each participant was administered two doses of either the BNT162b2 or the mRNA-1273 vaccine. Cultures had half their medium replaced with IL-2 medium on days 3 and 7. Produced via immunoSEQ multiplex PCR; TCRdb's table is partial and in-frame only. The data hold tens of thousands of clones, with around 70% observed a single time. These data come from a study of vaccination effects on CD4 cells after COVID-19. V was shortened by 12 bases and J by 5 bases, with 18 bases between the two germline ends. Looked up from germline, CDR1 is KGHDR and CDR2 is SFDVKD. The CDR3 sequence is 13 residues long.

This sequence originates from a human donor who received a COVID-19 vaccine. The sequencing here drew on CD4+ T cells from PBMCs cultured without peptide, taken after COVID-19 vaccination. The gene calls are TRBV24-1 and TRBJ1-1, with D hard to call. The CDR3 DNA reads as TGTGCCCGCGAGGCGTTGGATGGGACTGAAGCTTTCTTT. Translated, it gives CAREALDGTEAFF.